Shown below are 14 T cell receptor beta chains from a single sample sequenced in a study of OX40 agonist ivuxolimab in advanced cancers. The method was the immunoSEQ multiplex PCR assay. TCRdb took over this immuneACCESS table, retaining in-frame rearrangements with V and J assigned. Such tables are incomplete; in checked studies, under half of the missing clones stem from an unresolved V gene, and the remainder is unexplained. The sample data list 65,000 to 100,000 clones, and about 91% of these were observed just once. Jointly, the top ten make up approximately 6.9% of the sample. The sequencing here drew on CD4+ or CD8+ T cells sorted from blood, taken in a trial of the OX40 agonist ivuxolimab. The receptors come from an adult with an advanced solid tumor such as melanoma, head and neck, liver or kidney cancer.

This chain's CDR3 is CAWSSGTYYGYTF. For the CDR3, the DNA is TGTGCCTGGAGTTCAGGGACTTACTATGGCTACACCTTC. V usage is TRBV30 and J usage is TRBJ1-2, with D perhaps TRBD1 (5 bases). CDR1 GTSNPN and CDR2 SVGIG come from the germline V gene (reference sequence). With 2 bases removed from V and 3 bases from J, the gap between germline ends came to 10 bases. The CDR3 runs 13 residues.

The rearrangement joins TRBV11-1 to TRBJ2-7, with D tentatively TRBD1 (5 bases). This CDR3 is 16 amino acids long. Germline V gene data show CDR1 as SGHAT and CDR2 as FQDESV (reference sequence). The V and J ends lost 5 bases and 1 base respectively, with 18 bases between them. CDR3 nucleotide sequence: TGTGCCAGCAGCGCTGTGCCCAGGGCCTTTTCCTACGAGCAGTACTTC. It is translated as CASSAVPRAFSYEQYF.

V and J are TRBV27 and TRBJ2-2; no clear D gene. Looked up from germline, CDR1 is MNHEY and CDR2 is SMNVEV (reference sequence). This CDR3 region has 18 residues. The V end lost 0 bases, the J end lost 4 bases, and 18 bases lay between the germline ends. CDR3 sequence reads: CASSLSRPADTPTGELFF. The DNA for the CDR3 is TGTGCCAGCAGTTTATCGAGGCCGGCAGATACTCCCACCGGGGAGCTGTTTTTT.

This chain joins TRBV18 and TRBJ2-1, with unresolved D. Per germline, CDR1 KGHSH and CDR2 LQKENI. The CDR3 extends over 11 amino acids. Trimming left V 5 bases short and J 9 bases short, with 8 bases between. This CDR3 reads CASSGLLEQFF. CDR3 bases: TGTGCCAGCTCAGGATTACTTGAGCAGTTCTTC.

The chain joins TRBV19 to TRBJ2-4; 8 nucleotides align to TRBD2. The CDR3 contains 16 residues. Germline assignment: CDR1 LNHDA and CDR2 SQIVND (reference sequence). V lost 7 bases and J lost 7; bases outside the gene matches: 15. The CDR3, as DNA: TGTGCCAGTACCGCGGGGGGAGAAGGGGTCGAGAACATTCAGTACTTC. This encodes CASTAGGEGVENIQYF. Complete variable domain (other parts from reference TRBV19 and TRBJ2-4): DGGITQSPKYLFRKEGQNVTLSCEQNLNHDAMYWYRQDPGQGLRLIYYSQIVNDFQKGDIAEGYSVSREKKESFPLTVTSAQKNPTAFYLCASTAGGEGVENIQYFGAGTRLSVL.

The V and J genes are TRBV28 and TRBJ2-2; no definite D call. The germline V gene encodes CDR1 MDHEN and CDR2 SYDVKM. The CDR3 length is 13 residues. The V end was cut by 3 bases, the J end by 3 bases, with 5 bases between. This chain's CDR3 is CASSLGYTGELFF. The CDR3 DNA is TGTGCCAGCAGTTTGGGCTACACCGGGGAGCTGTTTTTT.

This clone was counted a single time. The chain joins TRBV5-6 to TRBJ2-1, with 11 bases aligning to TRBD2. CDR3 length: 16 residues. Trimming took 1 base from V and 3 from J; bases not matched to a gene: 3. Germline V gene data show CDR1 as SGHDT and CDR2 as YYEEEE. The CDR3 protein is CASSLLAGGYYNEQFF. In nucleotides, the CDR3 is TGTGCCAGCAGCTTGCTAGCGGGAGGCTACTACAATGAGCAGTTCTTC.

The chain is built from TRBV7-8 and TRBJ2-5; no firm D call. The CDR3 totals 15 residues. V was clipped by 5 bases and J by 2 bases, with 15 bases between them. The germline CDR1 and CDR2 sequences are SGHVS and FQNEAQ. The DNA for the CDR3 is TGTGCCAGCAGCCAACCTGGCCTGGGGCAAGAGACCCAGTACTTC. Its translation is CASSQPGLGQETQYF.

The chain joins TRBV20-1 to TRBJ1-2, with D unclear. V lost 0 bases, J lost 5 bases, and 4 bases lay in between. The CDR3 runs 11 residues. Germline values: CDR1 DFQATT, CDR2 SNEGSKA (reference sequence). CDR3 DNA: TGCAGTGCTAGAGACCCGTATGGCTACACCTTC. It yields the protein CSARDPYGYTF.

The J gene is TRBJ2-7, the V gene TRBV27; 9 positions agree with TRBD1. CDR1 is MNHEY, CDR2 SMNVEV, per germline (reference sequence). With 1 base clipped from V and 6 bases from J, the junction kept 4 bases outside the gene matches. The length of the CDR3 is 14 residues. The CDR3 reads CASSLLDRGSEQYF. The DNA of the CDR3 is TGTGCCAGCAGTTTATTGGACAGGGGTTCCGAGCAGTACTTC.

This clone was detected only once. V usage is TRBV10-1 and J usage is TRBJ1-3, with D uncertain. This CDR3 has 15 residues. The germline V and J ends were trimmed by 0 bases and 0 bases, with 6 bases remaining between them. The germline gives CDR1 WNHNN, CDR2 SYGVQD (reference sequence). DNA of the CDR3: TGCGCCAGCAGTGAGTCGGGAACCTCTGGAAACACCATATATTTT. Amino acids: CASSESGTSGNTIYF.

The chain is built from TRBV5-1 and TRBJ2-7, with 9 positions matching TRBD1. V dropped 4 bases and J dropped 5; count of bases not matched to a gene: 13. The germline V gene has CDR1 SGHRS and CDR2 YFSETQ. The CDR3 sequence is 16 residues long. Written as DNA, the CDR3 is TGCGCCAGCAGCGCCGTCCCGGGACAGGGTGGGAACGAGCAGTACTTC. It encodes CASSAVPGQGGNEQYF. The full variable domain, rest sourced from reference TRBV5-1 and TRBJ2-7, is KAGVTQTPRYLIKTRGQQVTLSCSPISGHRSVSWYQQTPGQGLQFLFEYFSETQRNKGNFPGRFSGRQFSNSRSEMNVSTLELGDSALYLCASSAVPGQGGNEQYFGPGTRLTVT.

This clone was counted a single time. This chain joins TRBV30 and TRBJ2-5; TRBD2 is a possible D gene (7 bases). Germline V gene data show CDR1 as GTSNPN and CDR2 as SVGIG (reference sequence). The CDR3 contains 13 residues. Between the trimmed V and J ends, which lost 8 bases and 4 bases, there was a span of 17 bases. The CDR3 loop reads CAGEGGVRETQYF. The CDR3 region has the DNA TGTGCCGGGGAGGGGGGGGTAAGAGAGACCCAGTACTTC. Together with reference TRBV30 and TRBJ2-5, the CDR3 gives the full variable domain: SQTIHQWPATLVQPVGSPLSLECTVEGTSNPNLYWYRQAAGRGLQLLFYSVGIGQISSEVPQNLSASRPQDRQFILSSKKLLLSDSGFYLCAGEGGVRETQYFGPGTRLLVL.

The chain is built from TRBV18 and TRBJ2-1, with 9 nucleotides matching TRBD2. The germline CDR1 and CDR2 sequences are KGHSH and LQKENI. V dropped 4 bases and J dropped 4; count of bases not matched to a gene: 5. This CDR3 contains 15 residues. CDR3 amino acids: CASSLSSGAYNEQFF. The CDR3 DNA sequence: TGTGCCAGCTCACTGTCTAGCGGGGCTTACAATGAGCAGTTCTTC.